Below, 17 T cell receptor beta chains from the same sample are listed, as sequenced in a study of cytomegalovirus exposure and HLA in healthy donors. The PCR was carried out with 60 Vbeta primers and 13 Jbeta primers. TCRdb's copy holds only in-frame clones and misses some; the assay was immunoSEQ multiplex PCR. The table shows 95,000 to 150,000 clones, with about 10% occurring only once. The sequenced sample consisted of PBMCs. The receptor set was obtained from a woman aged 18 to 35 in good health and CMV-seropositive.

This clone occurred a few times. The V call is TRBV4-1, the J call TRBJ2-7, with a weak D call TRBD1 (5 bases). Germline CDR1 and CDR2: MGHRA and YSYEKL. CDR3 length equals 14 residues. Trimming removed 8 bases at V and 7 bases at J, with 21 bases between. CDR3 region: CASRSELGQAEQYF. Written as DNA, the CDR3 is TGCGCCAGCCGATCGGAACTGGGGCAGGCGGAGCAGTACTTC.

This clone was found a few times. V and J are TRBV16 and TRBJ2-7; TRBD2 matches at 10 bases. Germline loops: CDR1 KGHSY, CDR2 FQNENV. Trimming cost V 1 base and J 3 bases; bases outside gene matches: 3. The CDR3 consists of 15 residues. This CDR3 reads CASSQFGLAVYEQYF. The CDR3, as DNA: TGTGCCAGCAGCCAATTCGGACTAGCGGTCTACGAGCAGTACTTC.

This clone was recorded a few times. The chain uses TRBV6-1 and TRBJ2-7; no definite D call. V lost 4 bases and J 1 base, leaving 8 bases between the germline ends. This CDR3 has 13 residues. CDR1 and CDR2 from the germline V gene are MNHNS and SASEGT. The CDR3 DNA reads as TGTGCCAGCAGTGTGGCGGTATCCTACGAGCAGTACTTC. Translating gives CASSVAVSYEQYF.

DNA of the CDR3: TGTGCCAGCAGCTCCCCTCTCGCTAGCGGGATGGCCAAGACCCAGTACTTC. This translates into CASSSPLASGMAKTQYF. The genes are TRBV2 and TRBJ2-5; 9 nucleotides align to TRBD2. The trim removed 6 bases at V and 6 bases at J, leaving 17 bases unmatched. Germline CDR1 is SNHLY and CDR2 is FYNNEI. This CDR3 region has 17 residues.

The V call is TRBV7-8, the J call TRBJ1-2; a weak D match, TRBD1 (5 bases). The CDR3 has 13 amino acids. Germline lookup yields CDR1 SGHVS and CDR2 FQNEAQ. The V and J ends lost 7 bases and 6 bases respectively, with 15 bases between them. In nucleotides, the CDR3 is TGTGCCAGCACTACCCTGGGGGGGGATGGCTACACCTTC. This encodes CASTTLGGDGYTF.

This clone came up a few times. This chain connects TRBV7-9 to TRBJ1-1; TRBD1 is a possible D gene (5 bases). The length of the CDR3 is 16 residues. Germline assignment: CDR1 SEHNR and CDR2 FQNEAQ (reference sequence). Trimming pared 2 bases from V and 0 bases from J, leaving 13 bases between. In nucleotides, the CDR3 is TGTGCCAGCAGCTTATATCTGGGGGGGATGAACACTGAAGCTTTCTTT. It translates to CASSLYLGGMNTEAFF.

This clone was seen a few times. V and J are TRBV29-1 and TRBJ1-1, with D perhaps matching TRBD1 (5 bases). The V gene lost 4 bases and the J gene lost 7 bases, with 13 bases spanning the gap. Germline V gene lookup returns CDR1 SQVTM and CDR2 ANQGSEA. This CDR3 spans 12 amino acids. This chain's CDR3 is CSVGGDRYEAFF. For the CDR3, the DNA is TGCAGCGTTGGGGGGGATCGGTATGAAGCTTTCTTT. Full variable domain (missing parts from reference TRBV29-1 and TRBJ1-1): SAVISQKPSRDICQRGTSLTIQCQVDSQVTMMFWYRQQPGQSLTLIATANQGSEATYESGFVIDKFPISRPNLTFSTLTVSNMSPEDSSIYLCSVGGDRYEAFFGQGTRLTVV.

This clone was counted between two and nine times. This rearrangement joins TRBV25-1 to TRBJ1-2, with D uncertain. V lost 1 base and J lost 5, with 8 bases in between. This CDR3 has 13 amino acids. CDR1 and CDR2 (germline): MGHDK, SYGVNS. The CDR3 spells CASSESPPYGYTF. The CDR3 DNA reads TGTGCCAGCAGTGAATCCCCCCCATATGGCTACACCTTC.

This clone was detected a few times. In nucleotides, the CDR3 is TGTGCCAGTATGGGGGGGACAGGGTGGAATGAGCAGTTCTTC. It yields the protein CASMGGTGWNEQFF. This chain uses TRBV19 with TRBJ2-1, with 9 bases aligning to TRBD1. J lost 7 bases, V lost 7 bases, and 8 bases had no gene match. The CDR3 totals 14 residues. Germline V gives CDR1 LNHDA, CDR2 SQIVND (reference sequence).

V is TRBV7-9 and J is TRBJ2-1; 8 bases align to TRBD1. Germline values: CDR1 SEHNR, CDR2 FQNEAQ (reference sequence). Losses at the gene ends were 2 bases for V and 1 base for J; bases not matched to a gene: 4. The CDR3 spans 16 residues. The CDR3 loop reads CASSLQGAPSYNEQFF. In DNA, the CDR3 is TGTGCCAGCAGCTTACAGGGGGCGCCATCCTACAATGAGCAGTTCTTC.

This clone was seen a handful of times. The V call is TRBV9, the J call TRBJ2-1; 11 bases agree with TRBD2. Trimming at V came to 2 bases and at J to 9 bases, leaving 13 bases not matched to a gene. Per the germline V gene, CDR1 is SGDLS and CDR2 is YYNGEE. CDR3 length: 17 residues. The CDR3 region is CASSVGLTSGSEGEQFF. Here the CDR3 DNA reads TGTGCCAGCAGCGTGGGATTAACTAGCGGGAGTGAGGGTGAGCAGTTCTTC. Using reference TRBV9 and TRBJ2-1 for the parts outside the CDR3, the full variable domain is DSGVTQTPKHLITATGQRVTLRCSPRSGDLSVYWYQQSLDQGLQFLIQYYNGEERAKGNILERFSAQQFPDLHSELNLSSLELGDSALYFCASSVGLTSGSEGEQFFGPGTRLTVL.

DNA for the CDR3: TGTGCCAGCAGTTTATCCGCCCAGGGGGCTAATGAGCAGTTCTTC. It codes for CASSLSAQGANEQFF. The rearrangement joins TRBV27 to TRBJ2-1; 8 bases line up with TRBD1. Germline V CDR1 and CDR2: MNHEY, SMNVEV (reference sequence). With V trimmed by 0 bases and J by 7 bases, 5 bases remained unmatched. This CDR3 is 15 amino acids long.

This clone has just a few counts. The chain employs TRBV28 and TRBJ1-2; D is ambiguous. Germline V gene data show CDR1 as MDHEN and CDR2 as SYDVKM. Trimming stripped 4 bases from V and 4 bases from J, with 13 bases between. The length of the CDR3 is 14 residues. DNA of the CDR3: TGTGCCAGCAGTTCCCCCCCCCTCTCCTATGGCTACACCTTC. Its translation is CASSSPPLSYGYTF.

V gene TRBV4-1 combines with J gene TRBJ2-2; 8 nucleotides align to TRBD1. The CDR3 consists of 18 residues. Germline CDR1 MGHRA, CDR2 YSYEKL. V shed 0 bases and J 6 bases; nucleotides not matched to a gene: 12. The CDR3 bases are TGCGCCAGCAGCCAAGAGGCGGCGGCAGGGGGCGAACCCGGGGAGCTGTTTTTT. Amino acids: CASSQEAAAGGEPGELFF.

This clone has just a few counts. The CDR3: CASSEAEGTRDFKLFF. The CDR3 DNA reads TGTGCCAGCAGTGAAGCTGAAGGGACCCGGGACTTTAAACTGTTTTTT. The chain recombines TRBV6-1 with TRBJ1-4, with D maybe TRBD1 (5 bases). CDR1 MNHNS and CDR2 SASEGT come from the germline V gene. V was shortened by 0 bases and J by 11 bases, with 19 bases between the two germline ends. The CDR3 has 16 amino acids.

In its sample, this clone was seen a few times. This chain connects TRBV9 to TRBJ2-1; 7 bases match TRBD2. The CDR3 totals 12 residues. V gave up 4 bases and J gave up 9 bases; unmatched junction bases: 4. Germline V gives CDR1 SGDLS, CDR2 YYNGEE. The CDR3 bases are TGTGCCAGCAGCCCCGGGAGGAGTGAGCAGTTCTTC. This sequence encodes CASSPGRSEQFF.

The chain joins TRBV5-4 to TRBJ1-1; 7 bases are shared with TRBD1. This CDR3 is built from 14 residues. V trimming: 4 bases; J trimming: 1 base; junction bases outside the gene matches: 4. Germline V gene lookup returns CDR1 SGHNT and CDR2 YYREEE (reference sequence). CDR3 loop: CASSHDRENTEAFF. CDR3 nucleotides: TGTGCCAGCAGCCACGACAGGGAGAACACTGAAGCTTTCTTT.